One sample yielded the 11 T cell receptor beta chains listed below, sequenced in a study of cytomegalovirus exposure and HLA in healthy donors. The PCR contained 60 Vbeta and 13 Jbeta primers. Method: immunoSEQ multiplex PCR; TCRdb's copy keeps in-frame clones and lacks some. The sample has under 150,000 clones; around four fifths are singletons. The source material was PBMCs. The receptors come from a man aged 25-45 years in good health and CMV-seronegative.

The chain links TRBV18 to TRBJ2-1; D is undetermined. This CDR3 has 11 amino acids. Germline CDR1 reads KGHSH; CDR2 reads LQKENI. Trimming took 6 bases from V and 6 from J, leaving 6 bases between them. The DNA of the CDR3 is TGTGCCAGCTCCCCCGGCAATGAGCAGTTCTTC. Encoded protein: CASSPGNEQFF.

V usage is TRBV14 and J usage is TRBJ1-1; D not certain. The CDR3 loop spans 13 amino acids. Germline V gene data show CDR1 as SGHDN and CDR2 as FVKESK. Trimming removed 0 bases from V and 3 bases from J, with 5 bases in between. The CDR3 sequence: CASSQERYTEAFF. In DNA form, the CDR3 reads TGTGCCAGCAGCCAAGAGAGGTACACTGAAGCTTTCTTT.

This chain joins TRBV27 and TRBJ1-1; TRBD1 aligns across 7 bases. Germline V CDR1 and CDR2: MNHEY, SMNVEV (reference sequence). The CDR3 sequence is 13 residues long. The J segment lost 6 bases and the V segment lost 5 bases, leaving 6 bases of the junction unmatched. DNA of the CDR3: TGTGCCAGCAGTATTACAGGGGTTGCTGAAGCTTTCTTT. Protein sequence: CASSITGVAEAFF.

This chain links TRBV2 with TRBJ2-4; D remains unclear. Per the germline V gene, CDR1 is SNHLY and CDR2 is FYNNEI. V lost 5 bases to trimming and J lost 0 bases, with 11 bases between them. The CDR3 extends over 15 amino acids. Here the CDR3 DNA reads TGTGCCAGCAGTTACGAGAGTCTAGCCAAAAACATTCAGTACTTC. Encoded protein: CASSYESLAKNIQYF. Based on the CDR3 plus reference TRBV2 and TRBJ2-4, the full variable domain is EPEVTQTPSHQVTQMGQEVILRCVPISNHLYFYWYRQILGQKVEFLVSFYNNEISEKSEIFDDQFSVERPDGSNFTLKIRSTKLEDSAMYFCASSYESLAKNIQYFGAGTRLSVL.

The chain has TRBV20-1 and TRBJ2-7; maybe TRBD2 (5 bases). The V gene lost 4 bases and the J gene lost 6 bases, with 7 bases spanning the gap. The CDR3 covers 10 residues. Germline CDR1 reads DFQATT; CDR2 reads SNEGSKA (reference sequence). CDR3 region: CSAMRAEQYF. DNA of the CDR3: TGCAGTGCTATGAGGGCCGAGCAGTACTTC.

The rearrangement links TRBV6-4 to TRBJ2-3, with 8 nucleotides matching TRBD1. Per germline, CDR1 MRHNA and CDR2 SNTAGT. The CDR3 is 17 residues long. V lost 0 bases, J lost 0 bases, and 5 bases stayed unmatched. The CDR3 DNA is TGTGCCAGCAGTGACTCGAGTCAGGGGGCTAGCACAGATACGCAGTATTTT. Its protein is CASSDSSQGASTDTQYF.

The J gene is TRBJ2-1, the V gene TRBV6-6; D is perhaps TRBD2 (5 bases). CDR3 length: 13 amino acids. With 3 bases removed from V and 10 bases from J, the gap between germline ends came to 13 bases. The germline V gene encodes CDR1 MNHNY and CDR2 SVGAGI (reference sequence). The CDR3 nucleotides are TGTGCCAGCAGTTATAATGTAGGCGGGGAGCAGTTCTTC. It specifies CASSYNVGGEQFF.

This rearrangement joins TRBV15 to TRBJ1-4, with 7 bases fitting TRBD1. This CDR3 is built from 15 residues. J was trimmed by 7 bases and V by 4 bases; bases with no gene match: 9. The germline CDR1 and CDR2 sequences are LNHNV and YYDKDF (reference sequence). The CDR3, as DNA: TGTGCCACCAGCATTGGGACAGTTGATAGTGAAAAACTGTTTTTT. This encodes CATSIGTVDSEKLFF.

The V call is TRBV6-6, the J call TRBJ2-7, with 7 bases that match TRBD2. This CDR3 spans 14 amino acids. The junction had 6 bases not matched to a gene; V was cut back by 6 bases and J by 1 base. Germline V gene data show CDR1 as MNHNY and CDR2 as SVGAGI (reference sequence). The DNA for the CDR3 is TGTGCCAGCAGACCTCCGGGGGGTTCCTACGAGCAGTACTTC. Protein sequence: CASRPPGGSYEQYF.

CDR3 in amino acids: CASSFTRDYEQYF. CDR3 sequence (DNA): TGTGCCAGCAGCTTCACTAGGGATTACGAGCAGTACTTC. The rearrangement joins TRBV7-9 to TRBJ2-7; possibly TRBD2 for D (5 bases). The CDR3 is 13 amino acids. Germline lookup yields CDR1 SEHNR and CDR2 FQNEAQ (reference sequence). V gave up 3 bases and J gave up 4 bases, with 10 bases separating them.

This chain links TRBV6-5 with TRBJ2-1, with 7 bases lining up with TRBD1. Germline V gene data show CDR1 as MNHEY and CDR2 as SVGAGI. Unmatched junction bases numbered 10, after V lost 2 bases and J lost 6 bases. The CDR3 runs 16 residues. The CDR3 nucleotides read TGTGCCAGCAGTTACAATACAGGGGTCCTAGGCAATGAGCAGTTCTTC. Its translation is CASSYNTGVLGNEQFF.